The T cell receptor (beta chain) described here comes from a study of Graves' ophthalmopathy and Graves' hyperthyroidism. Orbital computed tomography and thyroid ultrasound, along with TRAb, serum thyroxine and clinical symptoms, underpinned diagnosis. There are 14 residues in the CDR3. Trimming stripped 4 bases from V and 2 bases from J, with 12 bases between. Germline V CDR1 and CDR2: LNHNV, YYDKDF (reference sequence). RNA transcripts provided the template for amplifying TCR beta CDR3 regions. The first round was an RT-PCR with HTBI primers, and the second round was a multiplex PCR. TCRdb re-called the multiplex PCR reads through MiXCR, storing one row per CDR3 protein. The data hold roughly 230,000 distinct CDR3 sequences, with 20% to 25% observed a single time. This clonotype came up many times.

Material: peripheral blood. The sequence was obtained from a woman aged 45-60 years with Graves' ophthalmopathy. The V gene is TRBV15, the J gene TRBJ2-7, with D maybe TRBD1 (5 bases). CDR3 in DNA: TGTGCCACCAGCACTTGGGGCGAAACCTACGAGCAGTACTTC. It encodes CATSTWGETYEQYF.